This T cell receptor beta chain was sequenced during a study of blood T cell repertoires in COVID-19. Study as a whole: From T cells, B-cell-depleted T cells, or PBMCs came the material, which was cDNA or gDNA.

The ends were cut back, 8 bases at V and 13 bases at J, with 15 bases in the middle. The V gene's germline CDR1 is SNHLY and CDR2 FYNNEI. The CDR3 is 12 amino acids. Profiling relied on immunoSEQ multiplex PCR, and the TCRdb table lists in-frame clones only, not all of them. The sample lists 150,000 to 200,000 clones; about 86% were seen once. The sample taken for sequencing was peripheral blood. The chain uses TRBV2 and TRBJ1-6; perhaps TRBD1 as D (5 bases). The receptor comes from a man aged 18 to 30 with active or convalescent COVID-19. The CDR3 coding sequence is TGTGCCAGCGGCCAGGGAAGAGGTCCCCTCCACTTT. Translating gives CASGQGRGPLHF.